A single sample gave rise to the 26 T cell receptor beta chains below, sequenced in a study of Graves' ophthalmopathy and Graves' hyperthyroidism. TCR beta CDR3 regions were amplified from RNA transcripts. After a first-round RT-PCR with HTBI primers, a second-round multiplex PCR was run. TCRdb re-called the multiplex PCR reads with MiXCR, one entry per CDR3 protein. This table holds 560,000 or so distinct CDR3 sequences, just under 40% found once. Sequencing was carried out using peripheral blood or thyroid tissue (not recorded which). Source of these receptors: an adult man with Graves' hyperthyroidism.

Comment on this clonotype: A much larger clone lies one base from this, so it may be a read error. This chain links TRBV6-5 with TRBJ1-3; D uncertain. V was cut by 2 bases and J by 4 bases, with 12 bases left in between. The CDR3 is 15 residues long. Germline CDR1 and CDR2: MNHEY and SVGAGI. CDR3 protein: CASSYVSLGGNTIYF. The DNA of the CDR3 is TGTGCCAGCAGTTACGTATCCCTGGGAGGAAACACCATATATTTT.

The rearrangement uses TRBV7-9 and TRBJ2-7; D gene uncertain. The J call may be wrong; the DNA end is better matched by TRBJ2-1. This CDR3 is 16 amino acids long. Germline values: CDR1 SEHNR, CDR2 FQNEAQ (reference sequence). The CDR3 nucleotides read TGTGCCAGCAGCTTAGATGGACCGCCCCTCCACAATGAGCAGTTCTTC. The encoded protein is CASSLDGPPLHNEQFF.

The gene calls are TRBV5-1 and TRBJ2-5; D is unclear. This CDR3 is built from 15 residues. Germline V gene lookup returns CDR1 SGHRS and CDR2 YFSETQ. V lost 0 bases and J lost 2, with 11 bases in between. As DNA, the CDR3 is TGCGCCAGCAGCTTGGCCATGGGTTCTCAAGAGACCCAGTACTTC. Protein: CASSLAMGSQETQYF.

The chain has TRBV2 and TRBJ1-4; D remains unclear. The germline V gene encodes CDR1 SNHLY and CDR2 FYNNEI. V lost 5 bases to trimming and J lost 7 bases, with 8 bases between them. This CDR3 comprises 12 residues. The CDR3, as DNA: TGTGCCAGCAGTCCCGGGTCTGAAAAACTGTTTTTT. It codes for CASSPGSEKLFF.

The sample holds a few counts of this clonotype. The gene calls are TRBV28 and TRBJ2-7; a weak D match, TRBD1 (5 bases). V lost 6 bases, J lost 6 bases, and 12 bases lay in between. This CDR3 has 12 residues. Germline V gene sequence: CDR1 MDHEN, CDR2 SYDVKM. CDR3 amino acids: CASSRGQAEQYF. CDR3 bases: TGTGCCAGCAGCCGCGGACAAGCCGAGCAGTACTTC.

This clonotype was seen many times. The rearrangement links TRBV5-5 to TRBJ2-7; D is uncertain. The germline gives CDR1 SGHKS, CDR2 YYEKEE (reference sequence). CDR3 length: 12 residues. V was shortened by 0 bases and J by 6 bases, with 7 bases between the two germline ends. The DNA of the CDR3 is TGTGCCAGCAGCTTGGTTGGTCTCGAGCAGTACTTC. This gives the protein CASSLVGLEQYF.

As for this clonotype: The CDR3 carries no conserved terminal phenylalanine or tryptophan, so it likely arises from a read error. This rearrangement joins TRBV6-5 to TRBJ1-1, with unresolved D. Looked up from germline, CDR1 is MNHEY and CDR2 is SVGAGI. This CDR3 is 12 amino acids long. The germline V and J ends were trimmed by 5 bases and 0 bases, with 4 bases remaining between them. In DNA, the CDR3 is TGTGCCAGCAGTAACATGAACACTGAAGCTTTCCTT. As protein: CASSNMNTEAFL.

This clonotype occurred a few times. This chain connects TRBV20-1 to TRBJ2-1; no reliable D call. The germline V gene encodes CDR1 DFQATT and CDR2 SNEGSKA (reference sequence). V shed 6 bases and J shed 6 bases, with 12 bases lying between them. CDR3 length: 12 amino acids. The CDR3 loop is CSAGRTVNEQFF. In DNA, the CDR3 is TGCAGTGCGGGCAGGACCGTCAATGAGCAGTTCTTC.

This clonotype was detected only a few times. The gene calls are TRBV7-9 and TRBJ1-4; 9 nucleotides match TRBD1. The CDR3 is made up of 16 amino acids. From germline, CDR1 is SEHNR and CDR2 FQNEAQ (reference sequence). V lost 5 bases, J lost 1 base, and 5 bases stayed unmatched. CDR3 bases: TGTGCCAGCAGCCAAACGGACAGGGGAACTAATGAAAAACTGTTTTTT. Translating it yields CASSQTDRGTNEKLFF.

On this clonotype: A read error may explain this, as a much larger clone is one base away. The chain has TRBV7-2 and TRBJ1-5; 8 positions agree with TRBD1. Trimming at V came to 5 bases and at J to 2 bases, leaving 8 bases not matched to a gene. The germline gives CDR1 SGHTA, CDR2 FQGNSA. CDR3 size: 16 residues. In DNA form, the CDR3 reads TGTGCCAGCAGCCAGGCGACAGGGGTGGGCAATCAGCCCCAGCATTTT. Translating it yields CASSQATGVGNQPQHF.

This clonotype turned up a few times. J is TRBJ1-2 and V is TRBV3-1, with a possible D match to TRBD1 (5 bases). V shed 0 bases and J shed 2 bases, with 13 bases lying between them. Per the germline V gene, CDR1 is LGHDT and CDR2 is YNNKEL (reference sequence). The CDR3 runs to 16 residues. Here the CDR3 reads CASSQEGAGANYGYTF. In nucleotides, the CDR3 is TGTGCCAGCAGCCAAGAAGGGGCAGGAGCAAACTATGGCTACACCTTC. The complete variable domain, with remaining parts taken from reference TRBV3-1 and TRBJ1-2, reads DTAVSQTPKYLVTQMGNDKSIKCEQNLGHDTMYWYKQDSKKFLKIMFSYNNKELIINETVPNRFSPKSPDKAHLNLHINSLELGDSAVYFCASSQEGAGANYGYTFGSGTRLTVV.

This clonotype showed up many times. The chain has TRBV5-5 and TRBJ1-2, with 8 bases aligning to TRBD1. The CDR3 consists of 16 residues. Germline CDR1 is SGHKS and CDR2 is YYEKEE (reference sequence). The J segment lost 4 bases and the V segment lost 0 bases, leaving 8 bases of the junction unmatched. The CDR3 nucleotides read TGTGCCAGCAGCTTGGTAAGCGGACAGGGACTCTATGGCTACACCTTC. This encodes CASSLVSGQGLYGYTF.

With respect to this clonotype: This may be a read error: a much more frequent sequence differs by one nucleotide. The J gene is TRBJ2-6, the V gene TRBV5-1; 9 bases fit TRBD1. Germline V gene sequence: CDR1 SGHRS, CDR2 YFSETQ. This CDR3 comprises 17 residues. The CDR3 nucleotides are TGCGCCAACAGCGCCGGGACAGGGCTTCCTGGGGCCAACGTCCTGACTTTC. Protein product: CANSAGTGLPGANVLTF.

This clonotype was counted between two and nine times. The CDR3 sequence: CASSLGHGYEQYF. CDR3 DNA: TGTGCCAGCAGTTTAGGACACGGCTACGAGCAGTACTTC. This chain uses TRBV28 with TRBJ2-7; tentative D call: TRBD1 (5 bases). With 2 bases removed from V and 3 bases from J, the gap between germline ends came to 8 bases. Germline CDR1 reads MDHEN; CDR2 reads SYDVKM. The CDR3 loop spans 13 amino acids. Full variable domain (rest looked up from reference TRBV28 and TRBJ2-7): DVKVTQSSRYLVKRTGEKVFLECVQDMDHENMFWYRQDPGLGLRLIYFSYDVKMKEKGDIPEGYSVSREKKERFSLILESASTNQTSMYLCASSLGHGYEQYFGPGTRLTVT.

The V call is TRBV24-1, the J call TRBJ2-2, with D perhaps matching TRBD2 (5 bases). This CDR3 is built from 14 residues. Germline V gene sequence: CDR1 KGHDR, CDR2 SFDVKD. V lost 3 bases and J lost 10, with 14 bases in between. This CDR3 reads CATSDGLSAEELFF. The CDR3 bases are TGTGCCACCAGTGATGGACTCTCCGCCGAGGAGCTGTTTTTT.

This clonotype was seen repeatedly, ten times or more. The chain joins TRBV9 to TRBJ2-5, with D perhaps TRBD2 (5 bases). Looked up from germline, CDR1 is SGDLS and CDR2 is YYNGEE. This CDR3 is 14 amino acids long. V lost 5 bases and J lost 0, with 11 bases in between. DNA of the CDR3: TGTGCCAGCAGTATAGAGGGTTACCAAGAGACCCAGTACTTC. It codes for CASSIEGYQETQYF.

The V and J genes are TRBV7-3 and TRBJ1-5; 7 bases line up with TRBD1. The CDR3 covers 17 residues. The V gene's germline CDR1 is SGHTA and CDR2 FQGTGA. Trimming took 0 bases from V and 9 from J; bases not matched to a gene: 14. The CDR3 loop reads CASSLTGLGGALTPQHF. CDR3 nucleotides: TGTGCCAGCAGCTTAACTGGTTTAGGGGGCGCGTTGACGCCCCAGCATTTT.

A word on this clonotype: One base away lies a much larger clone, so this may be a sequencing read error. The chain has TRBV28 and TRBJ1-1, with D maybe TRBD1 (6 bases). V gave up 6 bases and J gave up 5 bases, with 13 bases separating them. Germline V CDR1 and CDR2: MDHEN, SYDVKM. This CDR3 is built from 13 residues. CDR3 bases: TGTGCCAGCAGCGACAGGAGGCAAACTGAAGCTTTCTTT. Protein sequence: CASSDRRQTEAFF.

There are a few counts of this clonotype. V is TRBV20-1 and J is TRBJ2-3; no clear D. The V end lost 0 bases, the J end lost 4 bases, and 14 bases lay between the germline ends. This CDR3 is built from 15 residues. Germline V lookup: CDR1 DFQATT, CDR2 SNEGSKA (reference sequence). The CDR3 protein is CSARDRRTLPDTQYF. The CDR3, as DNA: TGCAGTGCTAGAGATAGGCGCACCTTGCCAGATACGCAGTATTTT.

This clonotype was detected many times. This CDR3 is CASSASGRGTGELFF. CDR3 in DNA: TGCGCCAGCAGCGCTAGCGGGAGAGGGACCGGGGAGCTGTTTTTT. This chain joins TRBV10-2 and TRBJ2-2; 10 bases match TRBD2. V was clipped by 6 bases and J by 5 bases; unmatched bases: 6. This CDR3 comprises 15 residues. Germline assignment: CDR1 WSHSY and CDR2 SAAADI.

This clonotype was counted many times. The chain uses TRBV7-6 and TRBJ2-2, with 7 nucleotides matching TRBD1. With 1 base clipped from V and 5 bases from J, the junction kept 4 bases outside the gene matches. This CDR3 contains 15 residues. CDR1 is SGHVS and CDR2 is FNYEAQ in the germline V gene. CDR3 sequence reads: CASSLVTGVTGELFF. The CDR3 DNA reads TGTGCCAGCAGCTTAGTTACAGGGGTGACCGGGGAGCTGTTTTTT.

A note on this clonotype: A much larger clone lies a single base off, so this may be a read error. CDR3 protein: CASSPRTGGLSPPHF. In DNA, the CDR3 is TGTGCCAGCAGCCCCCGGACAGGAGGGCTCTCACCCCCCCACTTT. The chain employs TRBV9 and TRBJ1-6; 7 bases map to TRBD1. The CDR3 has 15 amino acids. Germline V lookup: CDR1 SGDLS, CDR2 YYNGEE.

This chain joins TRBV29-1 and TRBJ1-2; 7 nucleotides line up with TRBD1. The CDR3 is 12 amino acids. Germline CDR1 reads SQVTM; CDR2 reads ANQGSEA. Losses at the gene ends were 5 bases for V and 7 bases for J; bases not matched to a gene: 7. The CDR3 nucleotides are TGCAGCGTTACGGCCGGGACAGTTGGCTACACCTTC. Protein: CSVTAGTVGYTF.

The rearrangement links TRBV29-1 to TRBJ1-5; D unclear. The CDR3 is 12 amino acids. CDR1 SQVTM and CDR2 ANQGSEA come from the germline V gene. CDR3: CSEGRAHQPQHF. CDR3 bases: TGCAGTGAAGGGAGGGCGCATCAGCCCCAGCATTTT.

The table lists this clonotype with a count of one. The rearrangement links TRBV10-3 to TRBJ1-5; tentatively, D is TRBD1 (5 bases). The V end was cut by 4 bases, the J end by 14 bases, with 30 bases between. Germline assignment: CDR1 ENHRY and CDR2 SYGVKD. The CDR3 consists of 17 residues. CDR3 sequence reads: CAISADGTSGSLTYEHF. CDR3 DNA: TGTGCCATCAGTGCGGACGGGACTAGCGGGAGTCTAACTTACGAGCATTTT.

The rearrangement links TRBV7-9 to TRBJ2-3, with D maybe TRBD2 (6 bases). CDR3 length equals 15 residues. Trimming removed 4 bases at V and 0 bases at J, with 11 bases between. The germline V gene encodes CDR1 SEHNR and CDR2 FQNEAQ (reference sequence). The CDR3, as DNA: TGTGCCAGCAGCTACCCACTAGCTAGCACAGATACGCAGTATTTT. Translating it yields CASSYPLASTDTQYF. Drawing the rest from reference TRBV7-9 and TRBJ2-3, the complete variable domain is DTGVSQNPRHKITKRGQNVTFRCDPISEHNRLYWYRQTLGQGPEFLTYFQNEAQLEKSRLLSDRFSAERPKGSFSTLEIQRTEQGDSAMYLCASSYPLASTDTQYFGPGTRLTVL.